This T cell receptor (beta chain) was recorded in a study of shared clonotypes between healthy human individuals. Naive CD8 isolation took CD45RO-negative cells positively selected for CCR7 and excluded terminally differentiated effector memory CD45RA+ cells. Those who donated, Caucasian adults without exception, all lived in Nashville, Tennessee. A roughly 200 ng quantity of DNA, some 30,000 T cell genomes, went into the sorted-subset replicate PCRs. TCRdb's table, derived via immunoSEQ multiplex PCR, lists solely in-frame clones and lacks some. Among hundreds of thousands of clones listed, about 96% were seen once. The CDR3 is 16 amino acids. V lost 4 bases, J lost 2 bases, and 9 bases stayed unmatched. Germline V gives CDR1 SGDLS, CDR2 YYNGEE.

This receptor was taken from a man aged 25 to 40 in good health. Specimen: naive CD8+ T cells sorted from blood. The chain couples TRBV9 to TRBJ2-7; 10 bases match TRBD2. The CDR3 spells CASSPLAGVAAYEQYF. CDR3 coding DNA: TGTGCCAGCAGCCCTCTAGCGGGAGTTGCGGCCTACGAGCAGTACTTC.